This passage covers 8 T cell receptor beta chains from one sample sequenced in a study of blood T cell repertoires in COVID-19. Assay used: immunoSEQ multiplex PCR; TCRdb lists only in-frame clones, some missing. The sample lists roughly 81,000 clones, about 91% occurring once. Sample: peripheral blood. The origin of the receptors is an older man with active or convalescent COVID-19.

V and J are TRBV30 and TRBJ1-4; the match to TRBD1 covers 8 bases. The CDR3 loop spans 13 amino acids. Trimming at V came to 5 bases and at J to 7 bases, leaving 6 bases not matched to a gene. Looked up from germline, CDR1 is GTSNPN and CDR2 is SVGIG (reference sequence). CDR3 coding DNA: TGTGCCTGGTCACAGGGGGGCGGTGAAAAACTGTTTTTT. Translated: CAWSQGGGEKLFF.

The gene calls are TRBV4-1 and TRBJ1-5; perhaps TRBD1 as D (5 bases). Germline-derived CDR1 and CDR2 are MGHRA and YSYEKL. The CDR3 spans 16 residues. Trimming removed 2 bases from V and 0 bases from J, with 11 bases in between. CDR3 nucleotide sequence: TGCGCCAGCAGCCAACTCGGGACTCTTAGCAATCAGCCCCAGCATTTT. Residues: CASSQLGTLSNQPQHF.

The chain has TRBV5-3 and TRBJ1-2, with 10 bases aligning to TRBD1. TRBV5-3 is an open reading frame whose function is uncertain. Trimming removed 3 bases from V and 7 bases from J; junction bases left unmatched: 6. The CDR3 extends over 14 amino acids. The CDR3 spells CARSCSTGGCGYTF. Written as DNA, the CDR3 is TGTGCCAGAAGCTGTTCGACAGGGGGCTGTGGCTACACCTTC.

The chain links TRBV7-2 to TRBJ2-2; unclear D gene. The CDR3 has 16 amino acids. The V end was cut by 5 bases, the J end by 5 bases, with 18 bases between. Germline V lookup: CDR1 SGHTA, CDR2 FQGNSA. The CDR3 coding sequence is TGTGCCAGCAGCCCCACGGGTCAAAGTGGGACCGGGGAGCTGTTTTTT. Translated: CASSPTGQSGTGELFF.

V usage is TRBV4-3 and J usage is TRBJ1-2; 8 bases fit TRBD1. Losses at the gene ends were 0 bases for V and 7 bases for J; bases not matched to a gene: 10. Germline V lookup: CDR1 LGHNA, CDR2 YSLEER. The CDR3 runs to 16 residues. Here the CDR3 DNA reads TGCGCCAGCAGCCAAGAGATGGCAGGGGGCAGGAGTGGCTACACCTTC. Protein product: CASSQEMAGGRSGYTF.

The chain joins TRBV5-1 to TRBJ2-3; 10 bases are a match to TRBD2. From germline, CDR1 is SGHRS and CDR2 YFSETQ. This CDR3 contains 15 residues. Trimming at V came to 7 bases and at J to 2 bases, leaving 7 bases not matched to a gene. CDR3 in amino acids: CASQLAGGNTDTQYF. CDR3 nucleotide sequence: TGCGCCAGCCAATTAGCGGGGGGTAACACAGATACGCAGTATTTT.

The chain has TRBV7-9 and TRBJ1-1; D is ambiguous. CDR1 SEHNR and CDR2 FQNEAQ come from the germline V gene (reference sequence). This CDR3 comprises 12 residues. V dropped 1 base and J dropped 10 bases, with 10 bases sitting between them. The CDR3: CASSLEVRGAFF. The CDR3 DNA is TGTGCCAGCAGCTTAGAGGTGCGGGGAGCTTTCTTT.

The chain has TRBV7-9 and TRBJ1-4; 8 nucleotides match TRBD1. With V trimmed by 5 bases and J by 3 bases, 5 bases remained unmatched. The CDR3 has 15 amino acids. Germline assignment: CDR1 SEHNR and CDR2 FQNEAQ (reference sequence). In DNA, the CDR3 is TGTGCCAGCAGCCCCGGACAGGGCCCTAATGAAAAACTGTTTTTT. Encoded protein: CASSPGQGPNEKLFF.